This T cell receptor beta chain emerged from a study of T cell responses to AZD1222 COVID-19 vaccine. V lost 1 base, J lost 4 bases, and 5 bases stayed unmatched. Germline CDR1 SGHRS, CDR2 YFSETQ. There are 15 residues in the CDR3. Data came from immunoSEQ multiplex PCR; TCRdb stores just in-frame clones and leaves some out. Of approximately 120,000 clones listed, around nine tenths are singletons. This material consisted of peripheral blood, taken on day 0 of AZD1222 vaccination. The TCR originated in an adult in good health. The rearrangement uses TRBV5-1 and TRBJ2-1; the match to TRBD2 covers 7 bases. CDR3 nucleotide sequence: TGCGCCAGCAGCTTGCGGGAGGCGACTTACAATGAGCAGTTCTTC. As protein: CASSLREATYNEQFF.